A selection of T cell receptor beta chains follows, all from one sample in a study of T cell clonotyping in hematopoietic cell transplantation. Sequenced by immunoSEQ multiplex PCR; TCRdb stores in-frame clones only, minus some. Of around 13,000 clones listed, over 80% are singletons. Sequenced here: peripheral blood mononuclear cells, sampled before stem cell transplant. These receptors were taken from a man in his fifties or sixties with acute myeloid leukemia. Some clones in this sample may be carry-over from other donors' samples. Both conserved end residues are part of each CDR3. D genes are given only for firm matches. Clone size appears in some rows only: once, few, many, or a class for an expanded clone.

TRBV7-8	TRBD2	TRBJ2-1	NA	TGTGCCAGCAGCCTACGGACTAGCGGGGGCAGGGATGAGCAGTTCTTC	CASSLRTSGGRDEQFF
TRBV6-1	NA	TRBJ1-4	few	TGTGCCAGCAGTGAACAGGAGGCGAGCAATGAAAAACTGTTTTTT	CASSEQEASNEKLFF
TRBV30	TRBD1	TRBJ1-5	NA	TGTGCCTGGAGTCCGAAGACAGGGGCCCAGCCCCAGCATTTT	CAWSPKTGAQPQHF
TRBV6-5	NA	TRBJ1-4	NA	TGTGCCAGCAGTTACTCGGGAGCGGACGAAAAACTGTTTTTT	CASSYSGADEKLFF
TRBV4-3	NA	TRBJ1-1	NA	TGCGCCAGCAGCCAAGATGATGGGTTGAACACTGAAGCTTTCTTT	CASSQDDGLNTEAFF
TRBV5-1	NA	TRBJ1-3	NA	TGCGCCAGCAGCTTGGATCGGTACTCTGGAAACACCATATATTTT	CASSLDRYSGNTIYF
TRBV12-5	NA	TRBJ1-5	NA	TGTGCTAGTGGTTCTAATCCGACAGGATTTGGCAATCAGCCCCAGCATTTT	CASGSNPTGFGNQPQHF
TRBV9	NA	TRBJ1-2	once	TGTGCCAGCAGCGTTGTGCAGGCTAACTATGGCTACACCTTC	CASSVVQANYGYTF
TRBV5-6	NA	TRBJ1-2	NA	TGTGCCAGCAGGGCCGGGTCACCCTCCAATGGCTACACCTTC	CASRAGSPSNGYTF
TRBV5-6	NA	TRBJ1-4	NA	TGTGCCAGCAGCTTTGGCGTGGAAGGTCTAGATGAAAAACTGTTTTTT	CASSFGVEGLDEKLFF
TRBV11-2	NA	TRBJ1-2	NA	TGTGCCAGCAGCTTTGAAAATAACTATGGCTACACCTTC	CASSFENNYGYTF
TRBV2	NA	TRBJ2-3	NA	TGTGCCAGCAGTGAAGACGGACAGCGCACAGATACGCAGTATTTT	CASSEDGQRTDTQYF
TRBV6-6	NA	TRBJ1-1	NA	TGTGCCAGCACCCTCTCGATTAACACTGAAGCTTTCTTT	CASTLSINTEAFF
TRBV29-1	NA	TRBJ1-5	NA	TGCAGCGTTGGTGACAGTTATAGCAATCAGCCCCAGCATTTT	CSVGDSYSNQPQHF
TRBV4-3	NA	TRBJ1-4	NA	TGCGCCAGCAGCCAAGGCGAAACCGAAAAACTGTTTTTT	CASSQGETEKLFF
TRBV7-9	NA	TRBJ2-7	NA	TGTGCCAGCAGCCTAGACTACGAGCAGTACTTC	CASSLDYEQYF
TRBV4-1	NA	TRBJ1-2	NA	TGCGCCAGCAGCCAAGACGCAAAGGACGGCTACACCTTC	CASSQDAKDGYTF
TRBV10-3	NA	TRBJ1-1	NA	TGTGCCATCAGTGAATGGCGGTTGAACACTGAAGCTTTCTTT	CAISEWRLNTEAFF
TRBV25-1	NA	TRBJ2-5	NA	TGTGCCAGCAGTGCTCAAGAGACCCAGTACTTC	CASSAQETQYF
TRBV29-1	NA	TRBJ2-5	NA	TGCAGCGTCGACACTCCTGGGAGGAGGGAGACCCAGTACTTC	CSVDTPGRRETQYF
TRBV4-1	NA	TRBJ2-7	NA	TGCGCCAGCAGCCGCGAAGGAGGACACTACGAGCAGTACTTC	CASSREGGHYEQYF
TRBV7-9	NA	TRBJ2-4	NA	TGTGCCAGCAGCTCCGGCCGGCCGAGAGACAAAAACATTCAGTACTTC	CASSSGRPRDKNIQYF
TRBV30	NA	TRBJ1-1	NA	TGTGCCTGGAGTCCACGAGAGTACACTGAAGCTTTCTTT	CAWSPREYTEAFF
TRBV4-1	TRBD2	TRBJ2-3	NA	TGCGCCAGCAGCCAAGAAGGGCGAGCGGGGATGGCAGATACGCAGTATTTT	CASSQEGRAGMADTQYF
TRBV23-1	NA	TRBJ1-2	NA	TGCGCCAGCATGAGAGACCGAAGCTCTCTTAAGAATGGCTACACCTTC	CASMRDRSSLKNGYTF
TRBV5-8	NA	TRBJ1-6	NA	TGTGCCAGCAGCCGCCGCGGGGGGGACACTAATTCACCCCTCCACTTT	CASSRRGGDTNSPLHF
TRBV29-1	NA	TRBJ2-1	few	TGCAGCGTTGAAGGGGGGGACTTCTACAATGAGCAGTTCTTC	CSVEGGDFYNEQFF
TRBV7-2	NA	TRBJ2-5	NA	TGTGCCAGCAGCTTCGGGTACCAAGAGACCCAGTACTTC	CASSFGYQETQYF
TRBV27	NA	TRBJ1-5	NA	TGTGCCAGCGGACCGAGGGGGAGCAATCAGCCCCAGCATTTT	CASGPRGSNQPQHF
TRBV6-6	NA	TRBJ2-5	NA	TGTGCCAGCAGAGACGGGCAGGGGAAGAAGACCCAGTACTTC	CASRDGQGKKTQYF
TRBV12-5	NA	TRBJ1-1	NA	TGTGCTAGTGGTTCCGTGGGAACTGAAGCTTTCTTT	CASGSVGTEAFF
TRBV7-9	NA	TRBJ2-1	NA	TGTGCCAGCAGCCTAATTTGGCAGATGGAGCAGTTCTTC	CASSLIWQMEQFF
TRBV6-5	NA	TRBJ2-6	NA	TGTGCCAGCAGTTACTCCCCGAGCGCTGGGGCCAACGTCCTGACTTTC	CASSYSPSAGANVLTF
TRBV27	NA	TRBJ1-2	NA	TGTGCCAGCAGTTTAAATGGAGGCCTCGGCTACACCTTC	CASSLNGGLGYTF
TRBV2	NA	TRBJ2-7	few	TGTGCCAGCAGGGACCCGACAGCGACCTACGAGCAGTACTTC	CASRDPTATYEQYF
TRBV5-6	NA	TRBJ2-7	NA	TGTGCCAGCACTACAGGGAGCTCCTACGAGCAGTACTTC	CASTTGSSYEQYF
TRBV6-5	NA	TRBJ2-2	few	TGTGCCAGCAGCCCGGGGGGCGGGACCGGGGAGCTGTTTTTT	CASSPGGGTGELFF
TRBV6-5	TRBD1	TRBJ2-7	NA	TGTGCCCGAGGGACAGGGAATTGCGAGCAGTACTTC	CARGTGNCEQYF
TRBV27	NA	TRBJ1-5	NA	TGTGCCAGCAGTTCCTCGACAGATTTATGGGATCAGCCCCAGCATTTT	CASSSSTDLWDQPQHF
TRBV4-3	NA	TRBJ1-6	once	TGCGCCAGCAGCCAAGAAGTAGTCCCACCAGAGAATTCACCCCTCCACTTT	CASSQEVVPPENSPLHF
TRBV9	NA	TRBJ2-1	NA	TGTGCCAGCAGCGCTGTCGGTGGGGGGGCCGTCAATGAGCAGTTCTTC	CASSAVGGGAVNEQFF
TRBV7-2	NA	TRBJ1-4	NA	TGTGCCAGCAGAGGACAGTGGGGTGAAAAACTGTTTTTT	CASRGQWGEKLFF
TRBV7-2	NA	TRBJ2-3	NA	TGTGCCAGCAGCACAGACACAGATACGCAGTATTTT	CASSTDTDTQYF
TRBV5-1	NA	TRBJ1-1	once	TGCGCCAGCAGCTTGGCCGGGGTCCGGAACACTGAAGCTTTCTTT	CASSLAGVRNTEAFF
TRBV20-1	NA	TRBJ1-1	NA	TGCAGTGCTCGAGGGGGGACTGAAGCTTTCTTT	CSARGGTEAFF
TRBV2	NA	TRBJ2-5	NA	TGTGCCAGCAGTGATCCCGCCTCGTACAGGACTCGTGAGACCCAGTACTTC	CASSDPASYRTRETQYF
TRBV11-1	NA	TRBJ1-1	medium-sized	TGTGCCAGCAGCTTAAGAAACAGGGACACTGAAGCTTTCTTT	CASSLRNRDTEAFF